This section outlines one TCR beta chain sequence together with its context. Its antigen is undetermined. This sample was taken from a study of T cells expressing NK-cell markers. Study background: Sorted CD3+CD56-NKG2C+, CD3+CD56+NKG2C+ and CD3+CD56+NKG2C- T cells supplied the TCR beta repertoires. The study sequenced eight donors, seven HCMV-seropositive and one seronegative.

The CDR3 is made up of 12 amino acids. TCR beta cDNA was generated via 5'RACE template switching incorporating UMIs. TCRdb reworked the 5' RACE reads into one entry per CDR3 protein, no DNA. The sample's table shows fewer than 400,000 distinct CDR3 sequences. Study findings and constraints: Of the CD8+ T cell pool in about 6 donors, roughly 1.0-8% was accounted for by dominant NKG2C+ clonotypes.

The clonotype was recovered from a man aged 18-70 years in good health. The chain is built from TRBV12-3 or TRBV12-4 and TRBJ1-2; TCRdb picks TRBD1, but there is no DNA to check that call. Input material: blood T cells: a sorted CD56 or NKG2C T cell subset, CD4+ or CD8+ T cells, or bulk PBMC T cells (not recorded which). CDR3: CASSDRVYGYTF.